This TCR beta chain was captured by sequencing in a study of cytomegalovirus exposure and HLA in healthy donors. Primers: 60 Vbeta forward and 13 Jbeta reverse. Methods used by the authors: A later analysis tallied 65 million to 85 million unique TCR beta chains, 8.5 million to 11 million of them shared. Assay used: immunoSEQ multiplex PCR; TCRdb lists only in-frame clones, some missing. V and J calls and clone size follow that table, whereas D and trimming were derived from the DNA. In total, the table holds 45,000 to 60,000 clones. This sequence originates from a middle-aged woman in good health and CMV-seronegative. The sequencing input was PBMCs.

CDR3 amino acids: CASSQWTGEGVQYF. CDR3 DNA sequence: TGCGCCAGCAGCCAATGGACAGGGGAAGGTGTTCAGTACTTC. The chain links TRBV4-3 to TRBJ2-4; TRBD1 aligns across 9 bases. The length of the CDR3 is 14 residues. The junction had 7 bases not matched to a gene; V was cut back by 2 bases and J by 11 bases. The germline gives CDR1 LGHNA, CDR2 YSLEER.